These 26 T cell receptor beta chains were all obtained from the same sample, sequenced in a study of shared clonotypes between healthy human individuals. Only in-frame clones appear in the TCRdb table, and some are missing; sequencing was by immunoSEQ multiplex PCR. The table includes roughly 760,000 clones, around two thirds detected once. The sample consisted of memory CD4+ T cells sorted from blood. Indicated subset: CD45RA-negative fraction. These receptors came from a woman in her twenties or thirties in good health.

This clone was counted between two and nine times. The chain carries TRBV5-1 and TRBJ2-1; 8 nucleotides line up with TRBD2. V trimming: 6 bases; J trimming: 15 bases; junction bases outside the gene matches: 23. The CDR3 is made up of 16 amino acids. The germline gives CDR1 SGHRS, CDR2 YFSETQ. The CDR3 spells CASNAQPAGERREWFF. For the CDR3, the DNA is TGCGCCAGCAACGCTCAGCCAGCGGGAGAAAGACGGGAGTGGTTCTTC. Full variable domain (missing parts from reference TRBV5-1 and TRBJ2-1): KAGVTQTPRYLIKTRGQQVTLSCSPISGHRSVSWYQQTPGQGLQFLFEYFSETQRNKGNFPGRFSGRQFSNSRSEMNVSTLELGDSALYLCASNAQPAGERREWFFGPGTRLTVL.

The V call is TRBV25-1, the J call TRBJ2-7; weak D call: TRBD1 (6 bases). The germline V and J ends were trimmed by 9 bases and 2 bases, with 14 bases remaining between them. Germline V lookup: CDR1 MGHDK, CDR2 SYGVNS. The CDR3 runs to 13 residues. The CDR3 is CASSGTRAYEQYF. Here the CDR3 DNA reads TGTGCCAGTTCCGGGACACGAGCCTACGAGCAGTACTTC.

This rearrangement joins TRBV16 to TRBJ1-2; D possibly corresponds to TRBD1 (5 bases). The germline V and J ends were trimmed by 0 bases and 3 bases, with 8 bases remaining between them. CDR1 and CDR2 from the germline V gene are KGHSY and FQNENV. The CDR3 runs 14 residues. This CDR3 reads CASSQSGGDYGYTF. The CDR3 DNA is TGTGCCAGCAGCCAATCCGGGGGGGACTATGGCTACACCTTC.

The chain uses TRBV9 and TRBJ1-3; 9 bases are a match to TRBD1. The CDR3 extends over 14 amino acids. V was pared by 3 bases and J by 2 bases, with 0 bases of the junction left unmatched. Per the germline V gene, CDR1 is SGDLS and CDR2 is YYNGEE. This CDR3 reads CASSGQGAGNTIYF. CDR3 in DNA: TGTGCCAGCAGCGGACAGGGGGCTGGAAACACCATATATTTT.

J is TRBJ1-2 and V is TRBV11-2; 8 bases line up with TRBD1. CDR1 and CDR2 (germline): SGHAT, FQNNGV. The V and J ends lost 6 bases and 2 bases, in that order; junction bases with no gene match: 8. The CDR3 totals 15 residues. The DNA of the CDR3 is TGTGCCAGCAGGGGGGGGACAGGTTCCAACTATGGCTACACCTTC. It encodes CASRGGTGSNYGYTF. The variable domain in full, completed from reference TRBV11-2 and TRBJ1-2, reads EAGVAQSPRYKIIEKRQSVAFWCNPISGHATLYWYQQILGQGPKLLIQFQNNGVVDDSQLPKDRFSAERLKGVDSTLKIQPAKLEDSAVYLCASRGGTGSNYGYTFGSGTRLTVV.

The chain carries TRBV29-1 and TRBJ2-1; D is undetermined. The germline V gene encodes CDR1 SQVTM and CDR2 ANQGSEA. The V and J ends lost 7 bases and 1 base respectively, with 11 bases between them. The CDR3 spans 13 residues. CDR3: CSACTVSYNEQFF. Here the CDR3 DNA reads TGCAGCGCCTGCACTGTATCCTACAATGAGCAGTTCTTC.

The CDR3 protein is CASSFISSYEQYF. In nucleotides, the CDR3 is TGTGCCAGCAGTTTCATAAGCTCCTACGAGCAGTACTTC. The chain joins TRBV27 to TRBJ2-7; no reliable D call. V shed 3 bases and J shed 0 bases, with 6 bases lying between them. Germline V gene sequence: CDR1 MNHEY, CDR2 SMNVEV (reference sequence). The CDR3 sequence is 13 residues long.

The chain combines TRBV19 with TRBJ1-4; 9 nucleotides agree with TRBD1. The ends lost 5 bases at V and 6 bases at J; junction bases unmatched: 7. This CDR3 contains 15 residues. Germline values: CDR1 LNHDA, CDR2 SQIVND (reference sequence). The CDR3 sequence is CASSRPGQGDEKLFF. CDR3 nucleotide sequence: TGTGCCAGTAGTCGCCCGGGACAGGGCGATGAAAAACTGTTTTTT.

Remarks on this clone: The sample carries other DNA sequences with the same CDR3. The chain is built from TRBV30 and TRBJ1-5, with D possibly matching TRBD1 (6 bases). Trimming removed 5 bases at V and 2 bases at J, with 10 bases between. Germline V gene sequence: CDR1 GTSNPN, CDR2 SVGIG (reference sequence). The CDR3 totals 13 residues. CDR3 nucleotide sequence: TGTGCCTGGTCCAGGACAGGCAATCAGCCCCAGCATTTT. Its translation: CAWSRTGNQPQHF.

The V and J genes are TRBV11-2 and TRBJ1-1; a weak D match, TRBD1 (5 bases). Germline V gene data show CDR1 as SGHAT and CDR2 as FQNNGV. The V end lost 1 base, the J end lost 0 bases, and 12 bases lay between the germline ends. This CDR3 is built from 16 residues. The CDR3 loop reads CASSLVGGDLNTEAFF. CDR3 in DNA: TGTGCCAGCAGCTTAGTCGGGGGGGATCTGAACACTGAAGCTTTCTTT.

This chain links TRBV15 with TRBJ2-2; D unclear. Trimming pared 1 base from V and 2 bases from J, leaving 8 bases between. This CDR3 has 15 amino acids. Germline CDR1 is LNHNV and CDR2 is YYDKDF (reference sequence). CDR3 in DNA: TGTGCCACCAGCAGAGGACGGGCAAACACCGGGGAGCTGTTTTTT. Its translation: CATSRGRANTGELFF.

This chain joins TRBV19 and TRBJ1-5, with TRBD1 matching 7 bases. The CDR3 consists of 15 residues. J was trimmed by 8 bases and V by 7 bases; bases with no gene match: 14. CDR1 is LNHDA and CDR2 is SQIVND in the germline V gene (reference sequence). The CDR3 loop reads CASTKSDRAREPQHF. CDR3 nucleotide sequence: TGTGCCAGTACTAAATCTGACAGGGCCAGGGAGCCCCAGCATTTT.

In regard to this clone: Other nucleotide sequences in the sample specify the same CDR3. The chain combines TRBV28 with TRBJ1-2, with D uncertain. CDR1 is MDHEN, CDR2 SYDVKM, per germline. Trimming cost V 3 bases and J 2 bases, with 7 bases left between them. The CDR3 has 13 residues. CDR3 protein: CASSFSRNYGYTF. CDR3 DNA sequence: TGTGCCAGCAGTTTTAGCAGGAACTATGGCTACACCTTC.

This sequence joins TRBV7-8 and TRBJ2-5; possible D gene TRBD2, 5 bases. The germline CDR1 and CDR2 sequences are SGHVS and FQNEAQ. The CDR3 is 12 amino acids. V was cut by 5 bases and J by 5 bases, with 9 bases left in between. The CDR3, as DNA: TGTGCCAGCAGCCCCACGGGGGAGACCCAGTACTTC. This codes for CASSPTGETQYF.

V and J are TRBV28 and TRBJ1-2; a weak D match, TRBD1 (5 bases). This CDR3 spans 15 amino acids. V lost 3 bases and J lost 4, with 15 bases in between. Per the germline V gene, CDR1 is MDHEN and CDR2 is SYDVKM. CDR3 coding DNA: TGTGCCAGCAGTTTGCCCGAAACAGGAACCTATGGCTACACCTTC. It translates to CASSLPETGTYGYTF.

The rearrangement joins TRBV18 to TRBJ2-2; TRBD2 matches 7 bases. The CDR3 contains 17 residues. Germline V lookup: CDR1 KGHSH, CDR2 LQKENI. V lost 1 base, J lost 1 base, and 6 bases stayed unmatched. The CDR3 protein is CASSPRSASGNTGELFF. The CDR3, as DNA: TGTGCCAGCTCACCACGGTCGGCTAGCGGGAACACCGGGGAGCTGTTTTTT.

The chain has TRBV15 and TRBJ2-1, with a weak D call TRBD2 (6 bases). CDR1 and CDR2 from the germline V gene are LNHNV and YYDKDF (reference sequence). The CDR3 is 14 amino acids. V was shortened by 1 base and J by 4 bases, with 8 bases between the two germline ends. In nucleotides, the CDR3 is TGTGCCACCAGCAGAGGGACTATTTACAATGAGCAGTTCTTC. Amino acids: CATSRGTIYNEQFF.

This chain joins TRBV2 and TRBJ2-2; 9 bases are a match to TRBD2. Trimming cost V 7 bases and J 4 bases; bases outside gene matches: 4. Germline V gene sequence: CDR1 SNHLY, CDR2 FYNNEI. The CDR3 extends over 14 amino acids. CDR3 sequence reads: CASMLAGRTGELFF. CDR3 DNA: TGTGCCAGCATGCTAGCGGGACGCACCGGGGAGCTGTTTTTT.

This clone was recorded once. This chain uses TRBV6-4 with TRBJ2-1, with TRBD2 as a possible D gene (5 bases). This CDR3 region has 15 residues. V gave up 2 bases and J gave up 0 bases, with 8 bases separating them. Germline CDR1 reads MRHNA; CDR2 reads SNTAGT. CDR3 loop: CASSDGERSYNEQFF. The CDR3 nucleotides are TGTGCCAGCAGTGACGGGGAGCGCTCCTACAATGAGCAGTTCTTC.

The J gene is TRBJ2-4, the V gene TRBV10-2; 15 nucleotides agree with TRBD2. Germline V gene data show CDR1 as WSHSY and CDR2 as SAAADI. V was clipped by 6 bases and J by 1 base; unmatched bases: 10. CDR3 size: 19 residues. For the CDR3, the DNA is TGCGCCAGCAGCCTAACCGGGACTAGCGGGAGGATCGCCAAAAACATTCAGTACTTC. Translated, it gives CASSLTGTSGRIAKNIQYF.

The chain employs TRBV7-8 and TRBJ2-1; the D gene is possibly TRBD2 (5 bases). Germline CDR1 and CDR2: SGHVS and FQNEAQ. The CDR3 totals 14 residues. V lost 7 bases and J 7 bases, leaving 17 bases between the germline ends. The CDR3 sequence: CASTSRTGLNEQFF. The CDR3 bases are TGTGCCAGCACCTCCCGGACGGGATTGAATGAGCAGTTCTTC.

In DNA form, the CDR3 reads TGTGCCAGCCGTCCCGGGCCTCCGAACACCGGGGAGCTGTTTTTT. Its translation is CASRPGPPNTGELFF. The gene calls are TRBV7-7 and TRBJ2-2; no clear D. Germline loops: CDR1 SSHAT, CDR2 FNYEAQ (reference sequence). V lost 8 bases, J lost 0 bases, and 13 bases lay in between. The CDR3 sequence is 15 residues long.

V gene TRBV6-5 combines with J gene TRBJ1-5; D perhaps matches TRBD1 (5 bases). The CDR3 sequence is 13 residues long. Germline-derived CDR1 and CDR2 are MNHEY and SVGAGI. Trimming removed 6 bases at V and 0 bases at J, with 6 bases between. The CDR3, as DNA: TGTGCCAGCAGGGGGACTAGCAATCAGCCCCAGCATTTT. Translation gives CASRGTSNQPQHF.

The chain uses TRBV2 and TRBJ2-2; 9 bases align to TRBD2. V was clipped by 6 bases and J by 4 bases; unmatched bases: 3. The germline gives CDR1 SNHLY, CDR2 FYNNEI. The CDR3 is 14 residues long. The CDR3 sequence: CASRQLAGTGELFF. In DNA form, the CDR3 reads TGTGCCAGCAGACAACTAGCGGGCACCGGGGAGCTGTTTTTT.

The chain joins TRBV5-1 to TRBJ1-1; 9 positions agree with TRBD1. This CDR3 comprises 14 residues. CDR1 and CDR2 (germline): SGHRS, YFSETQ. Trimming took 4 bases from V and 4 from J; bases not matched to a gene: 5. The CDR3 DNA follows: TGCGCCAGCAGCCTACAGGGGGCGTTCACTGAAGCTTTCTTT. Protein product: CASSLQGAFTEAFF.

This clone appeared a single time. The rearrangement links TRBV5-1 to TRBJ2-7; TRBD2 matches 11 bases. After removal of 3 bases from V and 5 bases from J, the junction contained 7 bases not matched to a gene. The CDR3 totals 15 residues. Per germline, CDR1 SGHRS and CDR2 YFSETQ. The CDR3 DNA sequence: TGCGCCAGCAGCTCTATAGCGGGAGGGCCGAACGAGCAGTACTTC. The encoded protein is CASSSIAGGPNEQYF.